This entry lists 2 T cell receptor beta chains sequenced from one sample in a study of T cell responses to AZD1222 COVID-19 vaccine. Only in-frame clones appear in the TCRdb table, and some are missing; sequencing was by immunoSEQ multiplex PCR. There are 130,000 or so clones in the sample; 80% to 95% occur only once, and approximately 2% lies in the top ten. The source was peripheral blood, collected 28 days after the second AZD1222 dose. The origin of the receptors is an adult who received the AZD1222 COVID-19 vaccine.

This clone was observed a single time. This chain connects TRBV6-6 to TRBJ1-1, with 10 bases fitting TRBD1. The V gene end was trimmed by 2 bases and the J gene end by 8 bases; junction bases not matched to a gene: 5. Germline loops: CDR1 MNHNY, CDR2 SVGAGI (reference sequence). The CDR3 is 14 residues long. This chain's CDR3 is CASSYTDRGREAFF. The CDR3, as DNA: TGTGCCAGCAGTTACACCGACAGGGGGCGCGAAGCTTTCTTT.

The chain is built from TRBV5-4 and TRBJ2-3; no clear D gene. This CDR3 is 18 amino acids long. The V end lost 4 bases, the J end lost 0 bases, and 21 bases lay between the germline ends. The germline CDR1 and CDR2 sequences are SGHNT and YYREEE (reference sequence). The CDR3 here is CASSPRLASPLSTDTQYF. The CDR3 nucleotides are TGTGCCAGCAGCCCACGTCTGGCGTCCCCCTTGAGCACAGATACGCAGTATTTT.